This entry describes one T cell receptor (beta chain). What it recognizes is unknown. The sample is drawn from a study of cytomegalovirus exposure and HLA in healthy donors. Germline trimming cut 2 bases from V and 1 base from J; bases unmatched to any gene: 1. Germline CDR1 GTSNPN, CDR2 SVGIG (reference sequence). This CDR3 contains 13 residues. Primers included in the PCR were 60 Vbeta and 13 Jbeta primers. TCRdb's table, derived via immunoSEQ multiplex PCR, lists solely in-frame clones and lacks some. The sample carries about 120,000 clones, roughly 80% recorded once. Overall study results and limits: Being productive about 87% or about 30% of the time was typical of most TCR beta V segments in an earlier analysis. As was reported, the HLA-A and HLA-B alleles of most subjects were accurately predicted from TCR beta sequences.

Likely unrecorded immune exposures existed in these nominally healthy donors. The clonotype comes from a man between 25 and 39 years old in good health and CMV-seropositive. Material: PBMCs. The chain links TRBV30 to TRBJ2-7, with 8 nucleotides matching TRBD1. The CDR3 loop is CAWSWTGSYEQYF. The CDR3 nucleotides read TGTGCCTGGAGTTGGACAGGGTCCTACGAGCAGTACTTC.